The clone carrying this T cell receptor (beta chain) ranks as medium-sized (0.01 to 0.1%) in terms of frequency. Its antigen is not identified. The CDR3 totals 14 residues. Germline CDR1 reads SEHNR; CDR2 reads FQNEAQ (reference sequence). Droplet-based sequencing used CSF cells sorted as live with a live/dead marker. The data derive from a study of CD8 T cells in cerebrospinal fluid in Alzheimer's disease. The study's findings and limits: Expanded clones of at least 3% were commoner in Alzheimer's patients than healthy subjects. The largest CSF clone was proportionally bigger in mild cognitive impairment or Alzheimer's disease than controls.

10X single-cell V(D)J and 5' gene-expression libraries profiled CSF cells. TCRdb re-called the 10x single-cell sequencing reads, yielding one record per CDR3 amino acid sequence without DNA. This specimen shows about 1,000 distinct CDR3 sequences; the ten leading clones hold approximately 15%. The receptor was isolated from a human donor in good health. V and J are TRBV7-9 and TRBJ1-4. What was sequenced was cerebrospinal fluid. The CDR3 region is CASKQSSTNEKLFF.